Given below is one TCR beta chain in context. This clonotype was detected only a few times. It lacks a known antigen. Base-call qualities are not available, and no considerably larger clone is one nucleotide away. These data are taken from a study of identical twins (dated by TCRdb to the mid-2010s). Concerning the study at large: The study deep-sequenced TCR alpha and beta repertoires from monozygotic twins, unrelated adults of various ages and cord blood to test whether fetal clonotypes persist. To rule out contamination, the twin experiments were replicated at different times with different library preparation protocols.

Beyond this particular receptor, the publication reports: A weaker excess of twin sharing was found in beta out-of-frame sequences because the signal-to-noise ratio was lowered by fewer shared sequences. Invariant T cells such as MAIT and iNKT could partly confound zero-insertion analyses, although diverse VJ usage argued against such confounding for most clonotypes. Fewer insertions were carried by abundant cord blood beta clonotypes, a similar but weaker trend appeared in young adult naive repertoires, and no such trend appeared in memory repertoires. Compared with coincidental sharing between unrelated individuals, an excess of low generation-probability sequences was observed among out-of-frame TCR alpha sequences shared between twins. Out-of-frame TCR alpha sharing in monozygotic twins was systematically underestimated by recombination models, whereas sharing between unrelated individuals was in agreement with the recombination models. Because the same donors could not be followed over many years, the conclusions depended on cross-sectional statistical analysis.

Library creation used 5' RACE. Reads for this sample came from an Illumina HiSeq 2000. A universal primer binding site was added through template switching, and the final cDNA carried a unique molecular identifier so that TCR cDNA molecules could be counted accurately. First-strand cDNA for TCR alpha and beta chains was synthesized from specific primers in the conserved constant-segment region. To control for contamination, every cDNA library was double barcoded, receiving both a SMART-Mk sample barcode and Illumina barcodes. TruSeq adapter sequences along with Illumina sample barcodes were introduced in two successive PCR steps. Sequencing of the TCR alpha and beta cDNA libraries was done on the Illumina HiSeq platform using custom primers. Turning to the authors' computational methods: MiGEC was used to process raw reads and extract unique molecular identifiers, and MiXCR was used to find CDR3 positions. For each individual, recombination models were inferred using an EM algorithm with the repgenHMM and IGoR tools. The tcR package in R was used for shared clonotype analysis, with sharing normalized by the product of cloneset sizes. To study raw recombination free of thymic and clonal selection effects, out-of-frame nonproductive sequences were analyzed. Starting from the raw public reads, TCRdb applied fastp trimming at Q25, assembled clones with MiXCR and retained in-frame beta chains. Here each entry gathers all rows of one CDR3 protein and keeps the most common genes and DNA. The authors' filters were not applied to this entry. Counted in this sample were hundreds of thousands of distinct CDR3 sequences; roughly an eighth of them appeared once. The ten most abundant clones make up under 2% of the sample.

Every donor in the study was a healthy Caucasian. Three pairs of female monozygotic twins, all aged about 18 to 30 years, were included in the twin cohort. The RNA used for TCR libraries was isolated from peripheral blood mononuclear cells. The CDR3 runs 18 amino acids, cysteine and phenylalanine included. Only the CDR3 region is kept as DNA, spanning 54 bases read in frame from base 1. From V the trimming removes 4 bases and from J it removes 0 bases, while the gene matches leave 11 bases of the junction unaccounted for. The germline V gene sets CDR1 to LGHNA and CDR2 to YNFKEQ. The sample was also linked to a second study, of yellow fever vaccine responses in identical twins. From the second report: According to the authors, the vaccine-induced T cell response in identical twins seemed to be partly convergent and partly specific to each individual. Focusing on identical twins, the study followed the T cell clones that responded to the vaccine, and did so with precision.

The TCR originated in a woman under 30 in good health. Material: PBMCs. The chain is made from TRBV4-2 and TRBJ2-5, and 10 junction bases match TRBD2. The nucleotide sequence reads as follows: TGTGCCAGCAGCCCCGGACTAGCGGATTCGAGCCACCAAGAGACCCAGTACTTC. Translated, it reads CASSPGLADSSHQETQYF.